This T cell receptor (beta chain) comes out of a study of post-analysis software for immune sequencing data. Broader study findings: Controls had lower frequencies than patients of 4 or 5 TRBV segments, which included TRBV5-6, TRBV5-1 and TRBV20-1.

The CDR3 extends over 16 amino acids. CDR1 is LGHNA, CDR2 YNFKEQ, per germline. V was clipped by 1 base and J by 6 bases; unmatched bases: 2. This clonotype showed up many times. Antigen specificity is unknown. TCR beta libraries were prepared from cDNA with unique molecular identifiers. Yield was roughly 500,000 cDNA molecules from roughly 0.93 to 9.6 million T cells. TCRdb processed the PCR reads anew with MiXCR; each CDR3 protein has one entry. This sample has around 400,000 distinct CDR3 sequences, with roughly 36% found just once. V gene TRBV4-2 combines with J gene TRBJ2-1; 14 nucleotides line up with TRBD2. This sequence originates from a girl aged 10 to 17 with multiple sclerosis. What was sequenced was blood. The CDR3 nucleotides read TGTGCCAGCAGCCAAGCCGGGACTAGCGGGAGCAATGAGCAGTTCTTC. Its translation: CASSQAGTSGSNEQFF.